These 20 T cell receptor beta chains were all obtained from the same sample, sequenced in a study of blood T cell repertoires in COVID-19. The table came from immunoSEQ multiplex PCR; TCRdb's copy has only in-frame clones and leaves some out. The repertoire includes more than 200,000 clones, roughly 88% of them detected once, and under 30% sits in the top ten. Sequenced: peripheral blood. The receptors were gathered from a man aged 35 to 55 with acute or convalescent COVID-19.

This clone has more than one count but fewer than ten. The J gene is TRBJ1-1, the V gene TRBV19; D gene unclear. Germline values: CDR1 LNHDA, CDR2 SQIVND (reference sequence). V was cut by 7 bases and J by 5 bases, with 14 bases left in between. CDR3 size: 13 residues. The DNA for the CDR3 is TGTGCCAGTACCCAGCCGGGTGGGACTGAAGCTTTCTTT. Translation: CASTQPGGTEAFF. Filled out from reference TRBV19 and TRBJ1-1, the complete variable domain reads DGGITQSPKYLFRKEGQNVTLSCEQNLNHDAMYWYRQDPGQGLRLIYYSQIVNDFQKGDIAEGYSVSREKKESFPLTVTSAQKNPTAFYLCASTQPGGTEAFFGQGTRLTVV.

The CDR3 here is CATMEISSYEQYF. CDR3 nucleotides: TGTGCCACGATGGAGATTAGCTCCTACGAGCAGTACTTC. The rearrangement links TRBV21-1 to TRBJ2-7; no check of the table's D call, TRBD2, against the DNA was made. TRBV21-1 is flagged as a pseudogene. This CDR3 has 13 residues.

V and J are TRBV6-5 and TRBJ2-2; tentative D call: TRBD2 (6 bases). The CDR3 is 14 amino acids. The V gene lost 6 bases and the J gene lost 7 bases, with 15 bases spanning the gap. Per germline, CDR1 MNHEY and CDR2 SVGAGI. This CDR3 is CASSARRDRGELFF. The DNA for the CDR3 is TGTGCCAGCAGCGCCAGGCGGGACCGCGGGGAGCTGTTTTTT.

The chain recombines TRBV6-1 with TRBJ1-2; TRBD1 aligns across 8 bases. The V gene end was trimmed by 0 bases and the J gene end by 7 bases; junction bases not matched to a gene: 10. This CDR3 contains 16 residues. Germline V CDR1 and CDR2: MNHNS, SASEGT. The CDR3 DNA is TGTGCCAGCAGTGAAGCCTGGTTGGACAGGGTCGGTGGCTACACCTTC. Translated: CASSEAWLDRVGGYTF.

The chain uses TRBV29-1 and TRBJ1-1; 8 bases agree with TRBD1. CDR3 length: 11 residues. Per the germline V gene, CDR1 is SQVTM and CDR2 is ANQGSEA. The junction had 6 bases not matched to a gene; V was cut back by 4 bases and J by 11 bases. CDR3 sequence reads: CSVGRDRRAFF. The CDR3 region has the DNA TGCAGCGTTGGGAGGGACAGGAGGGCTTTCTTT.

The chain carries TRBV19 and TRBJ2-7, with 8 bases identical to TRBD2. The junction had 10 bases not matched to a gene; V was cut back by 5 bases and J by 7 bases. Per the germline V gene, CDR1 is LNHDA and CDR2 is SQIVND (reference sequence). The CDR3 loop spans 14 amino acids. DNA for the CDR3: TGTGCCAGTAGTGAAGGCGGGAGGATGGAGGAGCAGTACTTC. Its translation: CASSEGGRMEEQYF.

The rearrangement uses TRBV19 and TRBJ1-5, with D unclear. V shed 2 bases and J shed 1 base, with 9 bases lying between them. CDR1 is LNHDA and CDR2 is SQIVND in the germline V gene (reference sequence). The CDR3 sequence is 15 residues long. CDR3 sequence (DNA): TGTGCCAGTAGTATATTTTCGGGGAGCAATCAGCCCCAGCATTTT. Its protein is CASSIFSGSNQPQHF.

This clone was recorded only once. The chain couples TRBV18 to TRBJ2-4; a possible D gene is TRBD1 (6 bases). V dropped 6 bases and J dropped 8 bases, with 14 bases sitting between them. Germline V gene data show CDR1 as KGHSH and CDR2 as LQKENI. The CDR3 consists of 13 residues. This CDR3 is CASSPGEGDIQYF. As DNA, the CDR3 is TGTGCCAGCTCCCCGGGCGAGGGGGACATTCAGTACTTC. Based on the CDR3 plus reference TRBV18 and TRBJ2-4, the full variable domain is NAGVMQNPRHLVRRRGQEARLRCSPMKGHSHVYWYRQLPEEGLKFMVYLQKENIIDESGMPKERFSAEFPKEGPSILRIQQVVRGDSAAYFCASSPGEGDIQYFGAGTRLSVL.

The chain combines TRBV4-2 with TRBJ2-1; 14 bases map to TRBD2. Per the germline V gene, CDR1 is LGHNA and CDR2 is YNFKEQ. The CDR3 has 17 amino acids. Germline trimming cut 2 bases from V and 8 bases from J; bases unmatched to any gene: 8. The CDR3, as DNA: TGTGCCAGCAGCCAACCGACCGGGACTAGCGGGAGCGATGAGCAGTTCTTC. As protein: CASSQPTGTSGSDEQFF.

The V call is TRBV19, the J call TRBJ1-5; a weak D match, TRBD1 (6 bases). The V gene lost 9 bases and the J gene lost 0 bases, with 15 bases spanning the gap. Germline V lookup: CDR1 LNHDA, CDR2 SQIVND (reference sequence). The CDR3 covers 15 residues. The CDR3 region is CASARTANSNQPQHF. DNA for the CDR3: TGTGCCAGCGCGAGGACAGCTAATAGCAATCAGCCCCAGCATTTT.

The chain carries TRBV5-1 and TRBJ2-1; 11 nucleotides align to TRBD2. CDR3 length: 14 amino acids. CDR1 and CDR2 (germline): SGHRS, YFSETQ. V lost 4 bases, J lost 10 bases, and 7 bases stayed unmatched. CDR3 in amino acids: CASSSTSGSREQFF. Here the CDR3 DNA reads TGCGCCAGCAGCAGCACTAGCGGGAGTAGGGAGCAGTTCTTC.

The rearrangement uses TRBV30 and TRBJ2-7; possible D gene TRBD1, 6 bases. V lost 0 bases to trimming and J lost 3 bases, with 15 bases between them. This CDR3 has 15 amino acids. Germline V gene sequence: CDR1 GTSNPN, CDR2 SVGIG (reference sequence). The CDR3 DNA follows: TGTGCCTGGAGTGTACGAACAGGGAAAAACTACGAGCAGTACTTC. This sequence encodes CAWSVRTGKNYEQYF.

The chain carries TRBV4-2 and TRBJ2-7; perhaps TRBD2 as D (5 bases). Germline CDR1 is LGHNA and CDR2 is YNFKEQ. This CDR3 has 15 amino acids. V was cut by 0 bases and J by 2 bases, with 11 bases left in between. CDR3 protein: CASSQDPAGPYEQYF. CDR3 sequence (DNA): TGTGCCAGCAGCCAAGATCCTGCGGGTCCCTACGAGCAGTACTTC.

The chain joins TRBV19 to TRBJ1-5; 8 bases line up with TRBD1. V gave up 4 bases and J gave up 4 bases; unmatched junction bases: 6. Germline CDR1 and CDR2: LNHDA and SQIVND (reference sequence). This CDR3 is built from 15 residues. CDR3 amino acids: CASSTRTGRNQPQHF. The CDR3 region has the DNA TGTGCCAGTAGTACCAGGACAGGGAGGAATCAGCCCCAGCATTTT. The full variable domain, completed using reference TRBV19 and TRBJ1-5, is DGGITQSPKYLFRKEGQNVTLSCEQNLNHDAMYWYRQDPGQGLRLIYYSQIVNDFQKGDIAEGYSVSREKKESFPLTVTSAQKNPTAFYLCASSTRTGRNQPQHFGDGTRLSIL.

The chain has TRBV11-2 and TRBJ1-4, with TRBD1 identical over 9 bases. The CDR3 is 15 amino acids. Germline CDR1 reads SGHAT; CDR2 reads FQNNGV. With 4 bases clipped from V and 7 bases from J, the junction kept 7 bases outside the gene matches. CDR3 residues: CASSSPGQGGEKLFF. CDR3 nucleotide sequence: TGTGCCAGCAGCTCACCGGGACAGGGAGGTGAAAAACTGTTTTTT.

This clone was seen more than once but under ten times. This sequence joins TRBV28 and TRBJ1-6; TRBD1 might be the D (5 bases). Germline values: CDR1 MDHEN, CDR2 SYDVKM. This CDR3 spans 14 amino acids. The V end was cut by 1 base, the J end by 10 bases, with 11 bases between. This CDR3 is CASSLSGEWSPLHF. CDR3 coding DNA: TGTGCCAGCAGTTTATCGGGGGAATGGTCACCCCTCCACTTT.

As to this clone: Other DNA variants within this sample encode the same CDR3. The chain links TRBV6-5 to TRBJ1-5, with TRBD1 as a possible D gene (5 bases). The CDR3 covers 14 residues. The ends were cut back, 3 bases at V and 3 bases at J, with 9 bases in the middle. Germline CDR1 and CDR2: MNHEY and SVGAGI. The CDR3 spells CASSYSGVNQPQHF. As DNA, the CDR3 is TGTGCCAGCAGTTATTCGGGGGTCAATCAGCCCCAGCATTTT.

The CDR3 DNA sequence: TGTGCCAGCAGCCGTCTCGACAGGAACACTGAAGCTTTCTTT. Translated: CASSRLDRNTEAFF. The chain joins TRBV7-9 to TRBJ1-1; possibly TRBD1 for D (5 bases). V was pared by 5 bases and J by 1 base, with 11 bases between. The CDR3 has 14 residues. Germline loops: CDR1 SEHNR, CDR2 FQNEAQ (reference sequence).

On this clone: A much larger clonotype is one base distant, so this may be a read error. V gene TRBV11-3 combines with J gene TRBJ2-6; 9 nucleotides line up with TRBD1. This CDR3 spans 17 amino acids. Germline lookup yields CDR1 SGHNT and CDR2 YENEEA. V lost 5 bases and J lost 0; bases outside the gene matches: 5. The CDR3 sequence is CASSPGTGFSGANVLTF. The CDR3 coding sequence is TGTGCCAGCAGCCCCGGGACAGGGTTCTCTGGGGCCAACGTCCTGACTTTC.

This clone was counted between two and nine times. V is TRBV30 and J is TRBJ1-6; TRBD1 matches 8 bases. CDR3 length: 14 amino acids. The junction had 6 bases not matched to a gene; V was cut back by 3 bases and J by 8 bases. Germline assignment: CDR1 GTSNPN and CDR2 SVGIG (reference sequence). As DNA, the CDR3 is TGTGCCTGGAGCCCCGGGACAGGTGATTCACCCCTCCACTTT. Its protein is CAWSPGTGDSPLHF.